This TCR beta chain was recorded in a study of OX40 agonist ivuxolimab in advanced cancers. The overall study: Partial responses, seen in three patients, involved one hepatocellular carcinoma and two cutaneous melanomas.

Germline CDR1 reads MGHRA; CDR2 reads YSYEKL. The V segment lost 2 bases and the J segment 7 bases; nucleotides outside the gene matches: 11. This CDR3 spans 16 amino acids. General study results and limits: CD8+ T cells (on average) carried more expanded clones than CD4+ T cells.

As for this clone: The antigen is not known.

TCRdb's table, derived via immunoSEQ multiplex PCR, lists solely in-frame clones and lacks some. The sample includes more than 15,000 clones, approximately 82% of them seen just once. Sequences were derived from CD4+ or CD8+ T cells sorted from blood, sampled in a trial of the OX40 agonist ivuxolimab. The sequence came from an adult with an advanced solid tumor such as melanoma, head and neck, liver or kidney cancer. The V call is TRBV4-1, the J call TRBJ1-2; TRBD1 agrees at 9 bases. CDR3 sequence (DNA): TGCGCCAGCAGCCAAAGCACAGGGGGCCCTCCTCGTGGCTACACCTTC. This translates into CASSQSTGGPPRGYTF.